One sample yielded the 7 T cell receptor beta chains listed below, sequenced in a study of cytomegalovirus exposure and HLA in healthy donors. PCR employed 60 Vbeta and 13 Jbeta primers. Assay: immunoSEQ multiplex PCR; the TCRdb copy retains only in-frame clones and omits some. Altogether 65,000 or so clones are present, approximately 77% being singletons, with the ten largest covering 2.5% to 3.5%. Sequencing was done on a sample of PBMCs. These receptors were collected from a woman in her thirties or forties in good health and CMV-seropositive.

The rearrangement joins TRBV11-2 to TRBJ2-7; 9 bases line up with TRBD2. Germline CDR1 and CDR2: SGHAT and FQNNGV. The V and J ends lost 7 bases and 5 bases, in that order; junction bases with no gene match: 15. The CDR3 runs 16 residues. DNA for the CDR3: TGTGCCAGCACCACGCCCCCGGGACTAGCCTGGAACGAGCAGTACTTC. The encoded protein is CASTTPPGLAWNEQYF.

The chain carries TRBV27 and TRBJ1-5, with 10 bases identical to TRBD1. Germline V lookup: CDR1 MNHEY, CDR2 SMNVEV (reference sequence). This CDR3 is 17 amino acids long. With V trimmed by 6 bases and J by 1 base, 9 bases remained unmatched. CDR3 loop: CASSPRQGAKSNQPQHF. The CDR3 DNA sequence: TGTGCCAGCAGCCCCCGACAGGGGGCAAAAAGCAATCAGCCCCAGCATTTT.

V is TRBV5-4 and J is TRBJ2-2; the D gene is possibly TRBD1 (6 bases). The CDR3 length is 15 residues. Germline assignment: CDR1 SGHNT and CDR2 YYREEE (reference sequence). Trimming left V 6 bases short and J 4 bases short, with 16 bases between. CDR3 protein: CASNPGQGSTGELFF. The CDR3 region has the DNA TGTGCCAGCAACCCGGGCCAGGGGAGCACCGGGGAGCTGTTTTTT.

About this clone itself: Germline and junction disagree at one end, which may indicate a read error. The CDR3: CSGSGTGIDF. CDR3 coding DNA: TGTTCCGGTTCCGGGACAGGTATCGACTTC. The chain couples TRBV7-9 to TRBJ2-5; 8 bases line up with TRBD1. The CDR3 length is 10 residues. The germline V gene encodes CDR1 SEHNR and CDR2 FQNEAQ (reference sequence).

The chain couples TRBV4-2 to TRBJ2-3, with a weak D call TRBD2 (6 bases). Germline V lookup: CDR1 LGHNA, CDR2 YNFKEQ. V was trimmed by 1 base and J by 4 bases, leaving 12 bases between them. The CDR3 contains 15 residues. CDR3 coding DNA: TGTGCCAGCAGCCAAGGGGTGGGGGAGGCAGATACGCAGTATTTT. Protein product: CASSQGVGEADTQYF.

The J gene is TRBJ2-1, the V gene TRBV19; 7 bases fit TRBD2. The CDR3 runs to 15 residues. Germline values: CDR1 LNHDA, CDR2 SQIVND (reference sequence). V lost 6 bases, J lost 4 bases, and 9 bases stayed unmatched. The chain's CDR3 is CASRATGGGYNEQFF. The CDR3 DNA follows: TGTGCCAGTAGAGCCACAGGCGGGGGTTACAATGAGCAGTTCTTC.

This clone was counted once. The chain carries TRBV7-9 and TRBJ2-7, with D possibly TRBD1 on 6 matching bases. Germline CDR1 reads SEHNR; CDR2 reads FQNEAQ (reference sequence). V shed 3 bases and J shed 3 bases, with 12 bases lying between them. The CDR3 extends over 14 amino acids. In DNA form, the CDR3 reads TGTGCCAGCAGCTTCACAGGGTTCGGCTACGAGCAGTACTTC. Amino acid sequence: CASSFTGFGYEQYF.